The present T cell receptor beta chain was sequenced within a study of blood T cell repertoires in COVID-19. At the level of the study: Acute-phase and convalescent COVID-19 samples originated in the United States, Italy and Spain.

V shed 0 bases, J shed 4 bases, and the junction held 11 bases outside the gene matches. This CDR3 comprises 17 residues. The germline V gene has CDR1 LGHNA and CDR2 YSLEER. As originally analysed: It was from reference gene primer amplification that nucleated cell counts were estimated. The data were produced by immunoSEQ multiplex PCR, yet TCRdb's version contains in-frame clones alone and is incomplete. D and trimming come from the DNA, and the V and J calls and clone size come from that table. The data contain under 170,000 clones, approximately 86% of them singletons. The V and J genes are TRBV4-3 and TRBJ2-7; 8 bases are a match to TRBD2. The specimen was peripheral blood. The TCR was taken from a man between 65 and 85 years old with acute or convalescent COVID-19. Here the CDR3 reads CASSQDGPLAGTYEQYF. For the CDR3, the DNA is TGCGCCAGCAGCCAAGATGGACCCTTAGCGGGAACTTACGAGCAGTACTTC.